This T cell receptor beta chain came from a study of blood T cell repertoires in COVID-19. Whole-study context: Samples representing acute and convalescent COVID-19 were sourced from the United States, Italy and Spain.

V was clipped by 7 bases and J by 6 bases, with 18 bases between them. CDR3 length equals 15 residues. CDR1 is MNHEY, CDR2 SVGAGI, per germline. In the source study's methods: Estimated nucleated cell counts came from reference gene primer amplification. Sequencing was performed with immunoSEQ multiplex PCR; in TCRdb, only in-frame clones are kept and a portion is missing. V, J and clone size were drawn from that table, and D and trimming were deduced from the DNA. The sample records roughly 36,000 clones, approximately 93% being singletons. This sequence originates from a human donor with active COVID-19. The donor label of this sample is uncertain. The chain is built from TRBV6-5 and TRBJ2-2; tentatively, D is TRBD1 (6 bases). Sequencing was carried out using peripheral blood. The CDR3 sequence is CASMRPSGVAGELFF. CDR3 in DNA: TGTGCCAGCATGCGCCCCTCAGGGGTGGCCGGGGAGCTGTTTTTT.